This section outlines one T cell receptor (beta chain) sequence together with its context. Its antigen is not known. Possible read error: a much larger clone is one base away. The data stem from a study of T cells after yellow fever vaccination. Study-level findings and limits: Most primary-vaccination clones recurred post-booster (approximately 96% CD4, roughly 91% CD8). Bulk-population clonotypes that are abundant could appear as contaminants in FACS-sorted repertoires.

The germline CDR1 and CDR2 sequences are WNHNN and SYGVQD (reference sequence). The CDR3 is 18 residues long. Template switching by 5'RACE produced TCR cDNA, adding a universal primer site and UMIs. TCRdb redid the calling of the 5' RACE reads with MiXCR, one entry per CDR3 protein. The sample has about 340,000 distinct CDR3 sequences; approximately 3.9% are singletons. Sequences were derived from PBMCs, sampled 5 days after the yellow fever booster vaccination. The chain employs TRBV10-1 and TRBJ2-2, with 10 bases fitting TRBD2. The clonotype comes from a man in his late teens or twenties who received the YFV17D yellow fever vaccine. CDR3 loop: CASSDPASGGANSGELFF. The CDR3 DNA reads TGCGCCAGCAGTGATCCGGCTAGCGGGGGAGCGAACAGCGGGGAGCTGTTTTTT.